The clone carrying this T cell receptor beta chain has a count of ten or more. The source of the sample is a study of glioma-infiltrating T cells. Amplification of TCR alpha and beta CDR3 regions from RNA used iRepertoire nested multiplex PCR. Via MiXCR, TCRdb re-called the multiplex PCR reads, giving one row per CDR3 protein. This table holds roughly 200,000 distinct CDR3 sequences, more than 35% found once. The CDR3 is 13 amino acids. V dropped 4 bases and J dropped 5 bases, with 11 bases sitting between them. Germline-derived CDR1 and CDR2 are MDHEN and SYDVKM. The receptor was isolated from a human donor with low-grade glioma or glioblastoma, undergoing nonglioma brain surgery, or in good health (not recorded which). The sample comprised glioma tissue, nonneoplastic brain tissue, or PBMCs (not recorded which). The chain recombines TRBV28 with TRBJ1-2; no clear D. CDR3 sequence (DNA): TGTGCCAGCAGTTCCACGGATAGATATGGCTACACCTTC. Amino acids: CASSSTDRYGYTF.